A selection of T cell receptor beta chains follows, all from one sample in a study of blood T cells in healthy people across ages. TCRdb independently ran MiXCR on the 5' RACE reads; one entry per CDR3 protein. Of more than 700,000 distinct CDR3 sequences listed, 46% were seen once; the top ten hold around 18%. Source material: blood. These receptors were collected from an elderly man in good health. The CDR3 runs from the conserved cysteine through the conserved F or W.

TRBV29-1	CSVALGSEQYF
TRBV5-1	CASSLDPRTYEQYF
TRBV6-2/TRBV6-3	CASNDKSNQPQHF
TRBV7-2	CASSLVGGGNYNEQFF
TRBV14	CASSQEGGLPYNEQFF
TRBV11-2	CASSSDWGTRLGELFF
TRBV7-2	CASSLATGEHPEQFF
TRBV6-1	CASRGIAGSSYEQYF
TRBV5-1	CASSSGSGGMNTEAFF
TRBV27	CASSKDRGAYEQYF
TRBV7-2	CASSPQTSGMDTQYF
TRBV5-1	CASRGLAGIETQYF
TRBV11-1	CASSLAPGGLANTEAFF
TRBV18	CASAPLGAETQYF
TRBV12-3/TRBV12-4	CASSRTAIGYTF
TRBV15	CATRGRVQETQYF
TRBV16	CASSTSGSSNQPQHF
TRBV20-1	CSASFGATDQYF
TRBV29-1	CSVVLQGAGEQYF
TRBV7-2	CASSLVAGGLGAGEVYEQYF
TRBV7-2	CASSLGERERELFF
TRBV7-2	CASSLGQGSREQYF
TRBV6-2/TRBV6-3	CASKDRGGQPQHF
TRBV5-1	CASSSPAGGFNEQFF
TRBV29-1	CSVAPGTGPYGYTF
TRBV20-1	CSARVSAGWNSPPHF
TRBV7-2	CASSFASGYSYEQYF
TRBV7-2	CASSLYREKLFF
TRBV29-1	CSVCVQGNTDTQYF
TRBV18	CASSRPEGARSYGYTF
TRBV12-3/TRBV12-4	CASSLTSGMAEGEQFF
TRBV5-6	CASSVWAIRTDTQYF
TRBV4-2	CASSTFTSVSSYEQYF
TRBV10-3	CAIREGLAGGPSSGANVLTF
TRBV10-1	CASSDSGTGEQFF
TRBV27	CASSGIAGAPDTQYF
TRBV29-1	CSVDRTGKYEQYF
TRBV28	CASSALTGAGVGGSHNEQFF
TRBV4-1	CASSQDRTSGGTDTQYF
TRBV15	CATSREVAFSYNEQFF
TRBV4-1	CASSQGRGISYNEQFF
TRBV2	CASSEVLAGENEQFF
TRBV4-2	CASSGRTSGREDTQYF
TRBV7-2	CASSLVSTGGPTDTQYF
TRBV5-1	CASSLRGGEDSPLHF
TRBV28	CASSTTGIYGYTF
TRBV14	CASSQVVASFYNEQFF
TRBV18	CASSPTTGSNEQYF
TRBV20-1	CSARDGVQVWETQYF
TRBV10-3	CAISTTGGPYEQYF
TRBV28	CASRESGRKDTQYF
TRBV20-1	CSAVGRQNTEAFF